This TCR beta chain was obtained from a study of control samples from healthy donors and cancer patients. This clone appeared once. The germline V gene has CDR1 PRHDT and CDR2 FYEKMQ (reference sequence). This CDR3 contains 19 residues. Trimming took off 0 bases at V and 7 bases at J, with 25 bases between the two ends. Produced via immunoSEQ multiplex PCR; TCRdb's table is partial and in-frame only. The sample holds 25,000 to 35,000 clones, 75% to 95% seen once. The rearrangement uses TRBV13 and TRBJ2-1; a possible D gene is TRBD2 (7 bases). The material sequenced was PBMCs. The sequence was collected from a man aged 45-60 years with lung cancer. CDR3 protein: CASSLGIAGSRGAGNEQFF. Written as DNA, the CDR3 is TGTGCCAGCAGCTTAGGGATAGCCGGGTCACGGGGGGCCGGGAATGAGCAGTTCTTC.